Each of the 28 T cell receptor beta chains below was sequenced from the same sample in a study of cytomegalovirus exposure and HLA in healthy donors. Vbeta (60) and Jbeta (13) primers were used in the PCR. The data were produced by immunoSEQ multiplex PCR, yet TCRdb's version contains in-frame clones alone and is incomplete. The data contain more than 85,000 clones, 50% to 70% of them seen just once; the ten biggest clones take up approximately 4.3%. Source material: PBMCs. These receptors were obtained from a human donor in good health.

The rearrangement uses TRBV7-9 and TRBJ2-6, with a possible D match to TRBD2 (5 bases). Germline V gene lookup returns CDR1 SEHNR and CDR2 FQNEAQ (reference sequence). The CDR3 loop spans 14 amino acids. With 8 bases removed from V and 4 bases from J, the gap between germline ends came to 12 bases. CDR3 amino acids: CASSGESGANVLTF. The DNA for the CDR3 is TGTGCCAGCTCTGGGGAGTCGGGGGCCAACGTCCTGACTTTC.

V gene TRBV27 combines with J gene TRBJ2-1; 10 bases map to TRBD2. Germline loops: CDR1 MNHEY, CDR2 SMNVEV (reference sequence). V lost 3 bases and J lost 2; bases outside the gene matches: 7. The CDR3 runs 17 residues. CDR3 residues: CASSLASGSGPYNEQFF. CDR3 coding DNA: TGTGCCAGCAGTTTGGCTAGCGGGAGTGGGCCCTACAATGAGCAGTTCTTC.

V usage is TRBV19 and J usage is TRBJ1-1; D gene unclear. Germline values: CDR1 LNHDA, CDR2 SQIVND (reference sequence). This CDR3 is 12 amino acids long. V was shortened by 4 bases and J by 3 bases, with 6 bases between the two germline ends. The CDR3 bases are TGTGCCAGTAGTAATGCGGACACTGAAGCTTTCTTT. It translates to CASSNADTEAFF.

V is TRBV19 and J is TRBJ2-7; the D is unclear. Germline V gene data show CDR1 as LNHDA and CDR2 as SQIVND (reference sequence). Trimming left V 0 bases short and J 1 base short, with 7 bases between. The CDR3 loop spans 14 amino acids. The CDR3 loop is CASSIERRSYEQYF. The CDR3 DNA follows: TGTGCCAGTAGTATAGAGAGGCGGTCCTACGAGCAGTACTTC.

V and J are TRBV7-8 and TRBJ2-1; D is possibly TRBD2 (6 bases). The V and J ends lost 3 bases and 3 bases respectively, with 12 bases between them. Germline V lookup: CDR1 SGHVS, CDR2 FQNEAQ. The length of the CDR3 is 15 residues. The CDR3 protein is CASSLSLAIYNEQFF. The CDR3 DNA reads TGTGCCAGCAGCTTGTCGCTAGCGATCTACAATGAGCAGTTCTTC.

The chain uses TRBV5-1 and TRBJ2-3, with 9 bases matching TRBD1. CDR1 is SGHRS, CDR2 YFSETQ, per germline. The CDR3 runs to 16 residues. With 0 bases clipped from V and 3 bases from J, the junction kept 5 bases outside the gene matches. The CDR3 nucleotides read TGCGCCAGCAGCTTGGGTTACGGACAGGGGACAGATACGCAGTATTTT. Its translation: CASSLGYGQGTDTQYF.

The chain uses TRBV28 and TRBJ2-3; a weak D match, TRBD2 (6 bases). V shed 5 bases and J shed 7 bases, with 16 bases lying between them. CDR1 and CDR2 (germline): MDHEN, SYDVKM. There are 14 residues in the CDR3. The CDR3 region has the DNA TGTGCCAGCAGTCCAGGGACTCAACGAAATACGCAGTATTTT. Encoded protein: CASSPGTQRNTQYF.

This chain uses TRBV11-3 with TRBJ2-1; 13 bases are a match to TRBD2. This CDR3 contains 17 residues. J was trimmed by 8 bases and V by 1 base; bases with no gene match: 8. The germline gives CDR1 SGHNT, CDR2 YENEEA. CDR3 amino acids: CASSLGRRTSGSDEQFF. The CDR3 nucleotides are TGTGCCAGCAGCTTAGGTCGTCGGACTAGCGGGAGCGATGAGCAGTTCTTC.

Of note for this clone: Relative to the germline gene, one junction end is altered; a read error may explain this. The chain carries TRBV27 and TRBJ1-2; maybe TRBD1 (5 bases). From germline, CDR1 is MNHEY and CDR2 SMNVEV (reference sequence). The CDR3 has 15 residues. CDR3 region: CASSLISQGHYGHTF. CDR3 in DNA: TGTGCCAGCAGTTTAATTTCCCAGGGCCACTATGGCCACACCTTC.

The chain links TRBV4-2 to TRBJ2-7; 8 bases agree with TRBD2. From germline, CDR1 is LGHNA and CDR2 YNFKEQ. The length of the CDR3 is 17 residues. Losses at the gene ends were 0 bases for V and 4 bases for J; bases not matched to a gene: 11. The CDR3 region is CASSQEGTGGPGYEQYF. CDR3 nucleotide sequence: TGTGCCAGCAGCCAAGAAGGGACGGGAGGGCCTGGATACGAGCAGTACTTC.

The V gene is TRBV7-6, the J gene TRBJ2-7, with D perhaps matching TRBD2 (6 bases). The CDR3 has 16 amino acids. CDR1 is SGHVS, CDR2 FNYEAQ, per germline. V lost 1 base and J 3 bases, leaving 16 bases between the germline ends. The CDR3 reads CASSLERAGTIYEQYF. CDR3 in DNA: TGTGCCAGCAGCTTAGAAAGGGCGGGAACTATCTACGAGCAGTACTTC.

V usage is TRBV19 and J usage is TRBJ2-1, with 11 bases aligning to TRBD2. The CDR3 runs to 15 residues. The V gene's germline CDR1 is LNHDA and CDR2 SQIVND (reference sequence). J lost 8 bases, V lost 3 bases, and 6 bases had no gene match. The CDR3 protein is CASSIGSGRVHEQFF. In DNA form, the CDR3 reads TGTGCCAGTAGTATCGGTAGCGGGAGGGTTCATGAGCAGTTCTTC. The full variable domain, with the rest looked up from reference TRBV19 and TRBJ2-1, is DGGITQSPKYLFRKEGQNVTLSCEQNLNHDAMYWYRQDPGQGLRLIYYSQIVNDFQKGDIAEGYSVSREKKESFPLTVTSAQKNPTAFYLCASSIGSGRVHEQFFGPGTRLTVL.

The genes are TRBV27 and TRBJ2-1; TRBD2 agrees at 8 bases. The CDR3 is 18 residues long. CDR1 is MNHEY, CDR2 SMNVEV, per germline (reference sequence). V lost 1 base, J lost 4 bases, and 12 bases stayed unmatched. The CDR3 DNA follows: TGTGCCAGCAGTTTATTAGTGCCGGGAGGGCCCGGGTACAATGAGCAGTTCTTC. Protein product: CASSLLVPGGPGYNEQFF.

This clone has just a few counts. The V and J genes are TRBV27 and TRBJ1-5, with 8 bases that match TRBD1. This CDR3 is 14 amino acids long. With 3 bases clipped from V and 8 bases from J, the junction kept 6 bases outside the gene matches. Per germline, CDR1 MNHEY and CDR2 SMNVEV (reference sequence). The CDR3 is CASSLDRAREPQHF. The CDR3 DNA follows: TGTGCCAGCAGTTTGGACAGGGCGAGGGAGCCCCAGCATTTT.

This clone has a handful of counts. CDR3 amino acids: CASSGTGAGELFF. The CDR3 DNA is TGTGCCAGCAGCGGGACAGGGGCCGGGGAGCTGTTTTTT. The chain employs TRBV6-5 and TRBJ2-2, with TRBD1 identical over 10 bases. Germline V gene data show CDR1 as MNHEY and CDR2 as SVGAGI. This CDR3 spans 13 amino acids. V shed 6 bases and J 6 bases; nucleotides not matched to a gene: 1.

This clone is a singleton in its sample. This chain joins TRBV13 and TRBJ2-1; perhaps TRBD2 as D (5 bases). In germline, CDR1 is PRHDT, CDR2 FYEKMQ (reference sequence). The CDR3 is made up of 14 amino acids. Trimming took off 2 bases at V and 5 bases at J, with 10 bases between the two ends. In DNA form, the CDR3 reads TGTGCCAGCAGCTTACTCGCGGGTGACAATGAGCAGTTCTTC. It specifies CASSLLAGDNEQFF.

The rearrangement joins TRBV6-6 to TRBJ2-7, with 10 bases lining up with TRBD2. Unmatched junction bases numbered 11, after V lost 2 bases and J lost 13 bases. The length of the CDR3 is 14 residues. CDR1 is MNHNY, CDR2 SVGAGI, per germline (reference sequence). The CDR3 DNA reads TGTGCCAGCAGTTACGCAACCGGTCGGACTAGCGGATACTTC. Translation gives CASSYATGRTSGYF.

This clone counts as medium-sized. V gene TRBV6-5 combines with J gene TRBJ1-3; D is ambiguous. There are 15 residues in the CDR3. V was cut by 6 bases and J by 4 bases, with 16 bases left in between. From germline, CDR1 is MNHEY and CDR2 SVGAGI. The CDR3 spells CASSPLPGSGNTIYF. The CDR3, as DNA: TGTGCCAGCAGCCCCCTCCCCGGGTCGGGAAACACCATATATTTT.

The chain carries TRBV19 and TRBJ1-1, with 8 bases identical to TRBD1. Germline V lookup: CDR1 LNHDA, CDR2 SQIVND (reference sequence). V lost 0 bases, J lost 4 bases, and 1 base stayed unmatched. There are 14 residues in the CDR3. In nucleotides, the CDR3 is TGTGCCAGTAGTATAGATACAGGGGGCACTGAAGCTTTCTTT. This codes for CASSIDTGGTEAFF.

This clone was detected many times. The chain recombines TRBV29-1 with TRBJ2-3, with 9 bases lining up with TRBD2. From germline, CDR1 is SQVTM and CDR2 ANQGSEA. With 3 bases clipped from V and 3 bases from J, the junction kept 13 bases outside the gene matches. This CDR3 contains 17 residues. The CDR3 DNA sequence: TGCAGCGTTGACCCCGGGACTAGCAGTCGAGGGACAGATACGCAGTATTTT. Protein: CSVDPGTSSRGTDTQYF.

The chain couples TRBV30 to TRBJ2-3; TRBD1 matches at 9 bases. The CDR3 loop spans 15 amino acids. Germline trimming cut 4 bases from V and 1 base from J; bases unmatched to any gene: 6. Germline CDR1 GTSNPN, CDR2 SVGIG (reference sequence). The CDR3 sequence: CAWKDRGFRTDTQYF. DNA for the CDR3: TGTGCCTGGAAAGACAGGGGGTTCCGCACAGATACGCAGTATTTT.

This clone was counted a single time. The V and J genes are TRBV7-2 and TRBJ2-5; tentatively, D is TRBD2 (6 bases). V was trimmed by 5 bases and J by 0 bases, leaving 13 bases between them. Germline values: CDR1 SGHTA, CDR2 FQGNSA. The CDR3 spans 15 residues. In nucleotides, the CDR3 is TGTGCCAGCAGCCTCCTCGGCGGGAACCAAGAGACCCAGTACTTC. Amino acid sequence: CASSLLGGNQETQYF.

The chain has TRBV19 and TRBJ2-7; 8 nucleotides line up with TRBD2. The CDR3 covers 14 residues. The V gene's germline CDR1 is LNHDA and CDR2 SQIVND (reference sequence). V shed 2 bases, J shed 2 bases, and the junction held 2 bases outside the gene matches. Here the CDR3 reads CASSITGRAYEQYF. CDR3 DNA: TGTGCCAGTAGTATAACCGGGAGGGCCTACGAGCAGTACTTC.

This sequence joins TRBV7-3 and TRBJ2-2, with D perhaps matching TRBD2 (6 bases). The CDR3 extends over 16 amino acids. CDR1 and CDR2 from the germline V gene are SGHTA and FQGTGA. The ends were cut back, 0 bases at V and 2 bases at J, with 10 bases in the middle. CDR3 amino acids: CASSLTSGLNTGELFF. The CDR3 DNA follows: TGTGCCAGCAGCTTAACCTCGGGACTCAACACCGGGGAGCTGTTTTTT.

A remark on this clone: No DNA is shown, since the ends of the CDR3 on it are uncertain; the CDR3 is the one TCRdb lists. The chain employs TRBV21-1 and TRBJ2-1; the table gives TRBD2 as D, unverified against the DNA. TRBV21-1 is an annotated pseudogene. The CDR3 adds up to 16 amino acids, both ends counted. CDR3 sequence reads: CASPEVGRGAVNEQFF.

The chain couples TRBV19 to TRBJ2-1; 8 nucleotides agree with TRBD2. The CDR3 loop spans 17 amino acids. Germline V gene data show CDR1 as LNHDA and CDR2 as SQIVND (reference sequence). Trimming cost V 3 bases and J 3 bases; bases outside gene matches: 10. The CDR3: CASSMSPPGGGYNEQFF. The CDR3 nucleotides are TGTGCCAGTAGTATGTCTCCCCCGGGAGGGGGCTACAATGAGCAGTTCTTC.

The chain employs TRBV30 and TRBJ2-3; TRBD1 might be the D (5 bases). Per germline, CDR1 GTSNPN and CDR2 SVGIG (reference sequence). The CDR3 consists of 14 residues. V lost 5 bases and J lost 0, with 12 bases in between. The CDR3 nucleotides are TGTGCCTGGTCATTATGGGGCAGCACAGATACGCAGTATTTT. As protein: CAWSLWGSTDTQYF.

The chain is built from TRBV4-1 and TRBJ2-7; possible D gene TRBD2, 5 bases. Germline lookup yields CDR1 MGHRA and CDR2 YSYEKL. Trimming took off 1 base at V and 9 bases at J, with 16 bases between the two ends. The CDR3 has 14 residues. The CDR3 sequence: CASSQAGVSGRQYF. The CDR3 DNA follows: TGCGCCAGCAGCCAAGCCGGGGTGTCTGGGAGGCAGTACTTC.